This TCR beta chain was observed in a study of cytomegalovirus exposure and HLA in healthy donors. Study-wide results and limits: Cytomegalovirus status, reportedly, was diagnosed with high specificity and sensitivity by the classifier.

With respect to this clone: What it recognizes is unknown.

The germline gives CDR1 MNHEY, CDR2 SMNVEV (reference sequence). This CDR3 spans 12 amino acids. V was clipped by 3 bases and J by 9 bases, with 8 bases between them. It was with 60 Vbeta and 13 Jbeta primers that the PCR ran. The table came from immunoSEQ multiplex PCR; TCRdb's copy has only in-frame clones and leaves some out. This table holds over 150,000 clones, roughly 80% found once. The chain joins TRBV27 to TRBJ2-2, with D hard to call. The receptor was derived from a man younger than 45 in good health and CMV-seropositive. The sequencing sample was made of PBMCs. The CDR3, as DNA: TGTGCCAGCAGTTTTGCGAACCGGGAGCTGTTTTTT. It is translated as CASSFANRELFF.